Listed below are T cell receptor beta chains from one sample, sequenced in a study of blood T cell repertoires in COVID-19. TCRdb keeps only in-frame clones here, not all; method: immunoSEQ multiplex PCR. The sample yields approximately 200,000 clones, around 87% seen once. The sequenced material came from PBMCs or T cells enriched from blood (not recorded which). The receptors originated from a woman aged 25 to 39 who had recovered from COVID-19. CDR3s include the opening cysteine and the closing phenylalanine or tryptophan. Fields, in order: J gene, clone size, V gene, D gene, CDR3 protein, CDR3 DNA. D genes are given only for firm matches. Clone sizes are given selectively: once, few, many, or a class where the clone is expanded.

J: TRBJ1-6
size: once
V: TRBV30
D: TRBD1
CDR3: CACTGGARSYNSPLHF
DNA: TGTGCCTGTACAGGGGGCGCGAGATCCTATAATTCACCCCTCCACTTT

J: TRBJ1-6
size: .
V: TRBV7-9
D: .
CDR3: CASSSPSSPLHF
DNA: TGTGCCAGCAGCTCCCCTAGCTCACCCCTCCACTTT

J: TRBJ1-2
size: .
V: TRBV6-6
D: TRBD1
CDR3: CASSSYRGEGYTF
DNA: TGTGCCAGCAGTTCATACAGGGGTGAAGGCTACACCTTC

J: TRBJ1-1
size: .
V: TRBV5-1
D: .
CDR3: CASTPGSENTEAFF
DNA: TGCGCCAGCACCCCAGGGTCCGAAAACACTGAAGCTTTCTTT

J: TRBJ2-7
size: .
V: TRBV7-2
D: TRBD2
CDR3: CASSLSGGPYEQYF
DNA: TGTGCCAGCAGCTTAAGCGGGGGACCCTACGAGCAGTACTTC

J: TRBJ1-1
size: .
V: TRBV5-1
D: .
CDR3: CASSSGGAEAFF
DNA: TGCGCCAGCAGCTCTGGAGGGGCTGAAGCTTTCTTT

J: TRBJ1-5
size: .
V: TRBV7-9
D: .
CDR3: CASSHGQTNQPQHF
DNA: TGTGCCAGCAGCCACGGACAGACAAATCAGCCCCAGCATTTT

J: TRBJ2-5
size: .
V: TRBV9
D: .
CDR3: CASSVGGVQETQYF
DNA: TGTGCCAGCAGCGTAGGCGGCGTACAAGAGACCCAGTACTTC

J: TRBJ2-2
size: .
V: TRBV7-2
D: TRBD2
CDR3: CASSQERGVPGELFF
DNA: TGTGCCAGCAGCCAGGAGCGGGGGGTCCCCGGGGAGCTGTTTTTT

J: TRBJ2-3
size: .
V: TRBV19
D: .
CDR3: CASSTRQGRGPDTQYF
DNA: TGTGCCAGTAGTACCCGACAGGGGAGGGGCCCAGATACGCAGTATTTT

J: TRBJ2-7
size: .
V: TRBV10-3
D: .
CDR3: CAISEGTRSYEQYF
DNA: TGTGCCATCAGTGAGGGGACACGTTCCTACGAGCAGTACTTC

J: TRBJ2-2
size: .
V: TRBV7-9
D: .
CDR3: CASSPAGVVNTGELFF
DNA: TGTGCCAGCAGCCCGGCTGGAGTCGTGAACACCGGGGAGCTGTTTTTT

J: TRBJ1-6
size: .
V: TRBV27
D: TRBD1
CDR3: CASSPWDSSALYNSPLHF
DNA: TGTGCCAGCAGTCCCTGGGACAGTTCTGCCCTCTATAATTCACCCCTCCACTTT

J: TRBJ1-1
size: .
V: TRBV19
D: TRBD1
CDR3: CASSTTGSTEAFF
DNA: TGTGCCAGTAGTACGACAGGGAGCACTGAAGCTTTCTTT

J: TRBJ2-1
size: .
V: TRBV24-1
D: TRBD2
CDR3: CATSDPAGTRHYNEQFF
DNA: TGTGCCACCAGTGACCCGGCCGGGACTAGACACTACAATGAGCAGTTCTTC

J: TRBJ1-2
size: .
V: TRBV6-5
D: TRBD1
CDR3: CASSYGQGDYGYTF
DNA: TGTGCCAGCAGTTACGGGCAGGGGGACTATGGCTACACCTTC

J: TRBJ1-1
size: .
V: TRBV12-3/TRBV12-4
D: .
CDR3: CASTSPPVTEAFF
DNA: TGTGCCAGCACCTCCCCCCCAGTCACTGAAGCTTTCTTT

J: TRBJ1-2
size: .
V: TRBV5-4
D: TRBD1
CDR3: CASSLATGVDGYTF
DNA: TGTGCCAGCAGCCTAGCTACAGGGGTGGATGGCTACACCTTC

J: TRBJ2-2
size: once
V: TRBV11-2
D: TRBD2
CDR3: CASSFRGGAGGELFF
DNA: TGTGCCAGCAGCTTCCGCGGGGGGGCAGGCGGGGAGCTGTTTTTT

J: TRBJ1-1
size: .
V: TRBV15
D: TRBD1
CDR3: CATSISRTGKTEAFF
DNA: TGTGCCACCAGCATATCCAGGACAGGGAAGACTGAAGCTTTCTTT

J: TRBJ1-2
size: .
V: TRBV6-5
D: .
CDR3: CASSYGRSANYGYTF
DNA: TGTGCCAGCAGTTACGGGAGATCGGCTAACTATGGCTACACCTTC

J: TRBJ2-1
size: .
V: TRBV7-2
D: .
CDR3: CASSTASSTYNEQFF
DNA: TGTGCCAGCAGCACAGCCTCCTCCACTTACAATGAGCAGTTCTTC

J: TRBJ2-7
size: .
V: TRBV5-1
D: TRBD1
CDR3: CASSLGQGVYEQYF
DNA: TGCGCCAGCAGCTTGGGGCAGGGGGTCTACGAGCAGTACTTC

J: TRBJ2-3
size: .
V: TRBV20-1
D: TRBD1
CDR3: CSASATGTGPTDTQYF
DNA: TGCAGTGCTAGTGCCACCGGGACAGGGCCCACAGATACGCAGTATTTT

J: TRBJ2-1
size: .
V: TRBV18
D: TRBD2
CDR3: CASSPGLGDNEQFF
DNA: TGTGCCAGCTCACCGGGACTAGGAGACAATGAGCAGTTCTTC

J: TRBJ2-7
size: .
V: TRBV6-5
D: TRBD1
CDR3: CASSYGQGAHEQYF
DNA: TGTGCCAGCAGTTACGGTCAGGGGGCCCACGAGCAGTACTTC

J: TRBJ1-6
size: .
V: TRBV4-3
D: .
CDR3: CASSQDRRVGAPLHF
DNA: TGCGCCAGCAGCCAAGATCGGAGGGTGGGGGCACCCCTCCACTTT

J: TRBJ2-5
size: .
V: TRBV18
D: TRBD2
CDR3: CASSPLAGAQETQYF
DNA: TGTGCCAGCTCACCACTAGCGGGGGCGCAAGAGACCCAGTACTTC

J: TRBJ2-5
size: .
V: TRBV2
D: TRBD1
CDR3: CASSGRDRAGETQYF
DNA: TGTGCCAGCAGTGGCCGGGACAGGGCCGGCGAGACCCAGTACTTC

J: TRBJ2-7
size: once
V: TRBV6-5
D: .
CDR3: CASSYGGSSYYEQYF
DNA: TGTGCCAGCAGTTACGGGGGCTCTTCCTACTACGAGCAGTACTTC

J: TRBJ2-7
size: .
V: TRBV7-2
D: TRBD2
CDR3: CASSLPSSGHSYEQYF
DNA: TGTGCCAGCAGCTTACCCTCTAGCGGTCACTCCTACGAGCAGTACTTC